The clone carrying this T cell receptor (beta chain) was counted ten times or more. Antigen unknown. V was shortened by 2 bases and J by 6 bases, with 5 bases between the two germline ends. The CDR3 covers 11 residues. These data come from a study of T cells after yellow fever vaccination. Whole-study findings and limits: Clonotypes appearing in both CD4 and CD8 compartments existed, and their share was small. The presence of abundant clonotypes contaminating from the bulk population was possible in FACS-sorted repertoires. A weaker secondary response peaked on day 5, the primary on day 15.

The authors made TCR cDNA by 5'RACE template switching, adding a universal primer site and UMIs. A single record per CDR3 protein comes from TCRdb applying MiXCR to the 5' RACE reads. The table includes over 110,000 distinct CDR3 sequences, more than 6% detected once. The chain links TRBV12-3 or TRBV12-4 to TRBJ2-7; no firm D call. Sequences were derived from CD4+ T cells sorted from PBMCs, sampled 5 days after the yellow fever booster vaccination. This sequence originates from a man aged 30-40 years who received the YFV17D yellow fever vaccine. CDR3 loop: CASSLMGEQYF. CDR3 nucleotides: TGTGCCAGCAGTTTAATGGGCGAGCAGTACTTC.